This T cell receptor beta chain was sequenced for a study of blood T cell repertoires in COVID-19. Here immunoSEQ multiplex PCR was the method, and the copy in TCRdb shows in-frame clones only, minus some. The table has some 230,000 clones, around 83% seen once. CDR1 and CDR2 from the germline V gene are LGHDT and YNNKEL (reference sequence). V was cut by 0 bases and J by 4 bases, with 10 bases left in between. This CDR3 region has 15 residues. The Seattle patients joined while their infection was active and were tracked longitudinally afterward. This clonotype was obtained from a woman aged 50 to 60 with COVID-19, enrolled during active disease. The chain carries TRBV3-1 (or the pseudogene TRBV3-2) and TRBJ1-5; a possible D gene is TRBD1 (6 bases). Sample: peripheral blood. The CDR3 coding sequence is TGTGCCAGCAGCCAAGACAGGGGCCCTAATCAGCCCCAGCATTTT. Protein product: CASSQDRGPNQPQHF.